These 18 T cell receptor beta chains were sequenced from one sample in a study of T cells in Graves' hyperthyroidism and ophthalmopathy. The source material, RNA transcripts, was used to amplify TCR beta CDR3 regions. First-round RT-PCR targeting the TCR CDR3 was performed with the HTBI primer set. Via MiXCR, TCRdb re-called the multiplex PCR reads, giving one row per CDR3 protein. Among hundreds of thousands of distinct CDR3 sequences listed, around 15% were seen once. Sequenced sample: blood. The receptors here all came from a man aged 18 to 35 with Graves' ophthalmopathy.

This clonotype was recorded many times. The V call is TRBV10-1, the J call TRBJ2-7; 11 bases agree with TRBD2. Germline CDR1 WNHNN, CDR2 SYGVQD (reference sequence). CDR3 size: 15 residues. V shed 10 bases, J shed 9 bases, and the junction held 17 bases outside the gene matches. The DNA of the CDR3 is TGCGCCACCTCCTCCGGGGGGACTAGCGGACCTCGGCAGTACTTC. Its translation: CATSSGGTSGPRQYF.

This clonotype was detected many times. The chain has TRBV30 and TRBJ1-1, with D possibly being TRBD1 (6 bases). Germline values: CDR1 GTSNPN, CDR2 SVGIG (reference sequence). The CDR3 runs 12 residues. Trimming took off 0 bases at V and 8 bases at J, with 10 bases between the two ends. CDR3 DNA sequence: TGTGCCTGGAGTGTACAGGGTCTGGAAGCTTTCTTT. Amino acids: CAWSVQGLEAFF.

The table lists this clonotype with many counts. The CDR3 sequence is CASTPGPLGTGNTIYF. The CDR3 DNA is TGTGCCAGCACCCCAGGGCCCTTAGGGACTGGAAACACCATATATTTT. This chain uses TRBV3-1 with TRBJ1-3; a possible D gene is TRBD1 (5 bases). Trimming took off 7 bases at V and 2 bases at J, with 18 bases between the two ends. The CDR3 extends over 16 amino acids. CDR1 is LGHDT and CDR2 is YNNKEL in the germline V gene (reference sequence).

A few counts support this clonotype. The V call is TRBV11-2, the J call TRBJ2-7, with 7 positions matching TRBD2. This CDR3 has 12 amino acids. CDR1 SGHAT and CDR2 FQNNGV come from the germline V gene. V lost 8 bases to trimming and J lost 6 bases; unmatched junction nucleotides: 7. The CDR3 bases are TGTGCCAGCGGGGGGGGAGATGGCGAGCAGTACTTC. It specifies CASGGGDGEQYF.

The chain joins TRBV6-1 to TRBJ1-1, with D possibly matching TRBD1 (5 bases). From germline, CDR1 is MNHNS and CDR2 SASEGT. The length of the CDR3 is 14 residues. The V gene lost 6 bases and the J gene lost 5 bases, with 16 bases spanning the gap. In nucleotides, the CDR3 is TGTGCCAGCAGCGATAGTTACAGGCGGACTGAAGCTTTCTTT. It translates to CASSDSYRRTEAFF.

This clonotype was seen at least ten times. This chain uses TRBV6-5 with TRBJ2-3; TRBD2 matches at 13 bases. CDR3 size: 16 residues. Per germline, CDR1 MNHEY and CDR2 SVGAGI. The V and J ends lost 6 bases and 4 bases, in that order; junction bases with no gene match: 7. CDR3 protein: CASRLLAGGLSDTQYF. CDR3 coding DNA: TGTGCCAGCAGATTACTAGCGGGGGGGCTGTCAGATACGCAGTATTTT.

V and J are TRBV13 and TRBJ1-6, with D unresolved. From germline, CDR1 is PRHDT and CDR2 FYEKMQ (reference sequence). CDR3 length equals 15 residues. Trimming left V 5 bases short and J 12 bases short, with 20 bases between. The DNA for the CDR3 is TGTGCCAGCAGCGCCCAGATGAGCTCCTATCAACCCCTCCACTTT. Encoded protein: CASSAQMSSYQPLHF.

This chain connects TRBV10-3 to TRBJ2-5; D might be TRBD1 (6 bases). The CDR3 spans 16 residues. Trimming removed 0 bases at V and 9 bases at J, with 20 bases between. Germline CDR1 is ENHRY and CDR2 is SYGVKD. CDR3 bases: TGTGCCATCAGTGAGTCGATGGGACCCAGAGGGGGTGCCCAGTACTTC. Translated: CAISESMGPRGGAQYF.

The sample holds many counts of this clonotype. The chain has TRBV7-8 and TRBJ2-3; 14 nucleotides match TRBD2. The CDR3 runs to 17 residues. Losses at the gene ends were 5 bases for V and 3 bases for J; bases not matched to a gene: 7. Germline CDR1 and CDR2: SGHVS and FQNEAQ. For the CDR3, the DNA is TGTGCCAGCAGCCCACCTGGGACTAGCGGGGGAACAGATACGCAGTATTTT. Encoded protein: CASSPPGTSGGTDTQYF.

About this clonotype itself: One end of the junction does not line up with germline, which may come from a read error. The rearrangement links TRBV11-2 to TRBJ1-1; no firm D call. The CDR3 length is 13 residues. Germline CDR1 reads SGHAT; CDR2 reads FQNNGV. In DNA form, the CDR3 reads TGTGCCAGCAGCCGTCGCGGGTATACTGGAGCTTTCTTT. Translation: CASSRRGYTGAFF.

This clonotype was seen repeatedly, ten times or more. V and J are TRBV18 and TRBJ1-2; 7 bases map to TRBD1. CDR3 length equals 13 residues. With 8 bases clipped from V and 5 bases from J, the junction kept 8 bases outside the gene matches. Germline CDR1 KGHSH, CDR2 LQKENI. As DNA, the CDR3 is TGTGCCAGCCACCGAGAGGGGGCATATGGCTACACCTTC. Translating it yields CASHREGAYGYTF.

This chain joins TRBV6-5 and TRBJ2-1, with 15 bases matching TRBD2. The V gene end was trimmed by 4 bases and the J gene end by 2 bases; junction bases not matched to a gene: 3. The CDR3 spans 17 residues. Germline CDR1 and CDR2: MNHEY and SVGAGI. CDR3 protein: CASSWTSGRATYNEQFF. CDR3 bases: TGTGCCAGCAGTTGGACTAGCGGGAGGGCGACCTACAATGAGCAGTTCTTC.

This clonotype was picked up many times. V gene TRBV28 combines with J gene TRBJ2-3; D might be TRBD2 (6 bases). V was shortened by 9 bases and J by 6 bases, with 19 bases between the two germline ends. There are 14 residues in the CDR3. Per the germline V gene, CDR1 is MDHEN and CDR2 is SYDVKM. The CDR3 here is CASYAPGVRDTQYF. The CDR3, as DNA: TGTGCCAGTTACGCGCCGGGAGTACGGGATACGCAGTATTTT.

The genes are TRBV6-2 or TRBV6-3 and TRBJ2-1, with 9 bases that match TRBD2. Germline V lookup: CDR1 MNHEY, CDR2 SVGEGT. This CDR3 has 23 residues. With V trimmed by 2 bases and J by 2 bases, 25 bases remained unmatched. The CDR3 loop is CASSYPGGVQGARLAAAYNEQFF. CDR3 DNA: TGTGCCAGCAGTTACCCGGGGGGGGTTCAAGGGGCCCGACTAGCGGCAGCCTACAATGAGCAGTTCTTC.

This chain links TRBV6-1 with TRBJ2-4; TRBD2 matches 7 bases. Trimming removed 6 bases from V and 3 bases from J; junction bases left unmatched: 14. The CDR3 extends over 17 amino acids. Germline loops: CDR1 MNHNS, CDR2 SASEGT. The CDR3 DNA is TGTGCCAGCAGGGGCCTAGCTGGCGGGAGAGGCAAAAACATTCAGTACTTC. Translated, it gives CASRGLAGGRGKNIQYF.

This sequence joins TRBV2 and TRBJ2-5; D is perhaps TRBD1 (6 bases). Germline V CDR1 and CDR2: SNHLY, FYNNEI. Trimming cost V 4 bases and J 5 bases, with 17 bases left between them. The CDR3 sequence is 15 residues long. The CDR3 loop is CASSVRGLNRETQYF. CDR3 nucleotides: TGTGCCAGCAGTGTGAGGGGGTTAAACAGGGAGACCCAGTACTTC.

This clonotype was detected a few times. It may be a read error: a sequence one base away is much more abundant. The CDR3 nucleotides are TGTGCCAGCAGTCACCACGGGACGGCGAGCTCCTACGAGCAGTGCTTC. Translation: CASSHHGTASSYEQCF. V is TRBV2 and J is TRBJ2-7, with D perhaps TRBD1 or TRBD2 (5 bases each). Per the germline V gene, CDR1 is SNHLY and CDR2 is FYNNEI. The CDR3 sequence is 16 residues long.

This clonotype appeared many times. V is TRBV7-8 and J is TRBJ1-1; 8 positions agree with TRBD1. CDR3 length: 15 residues. V was clipped by 5 bases and J by 1 base; unmatched bases: 6. Germline V gene data show CDR1 as SGHVS and CDR2 as FQNEAQ. CDR3 in amino acids: CASSLRQGTNTEAFF. CDR3 bases: TGTGCCAGCAGCCTTCGACAGGGGACGAACACTGAAGCTTTCTTT.